This TCR beta chain stems from a study of monozygotic twins with cystic fibrosis. Study observations and caveats: Median Simpson clonality of 0.0095 suggested naive T cells predominated. Monozygotic CF twin pairs shared significantly more nucleotide-identical clonotypes than unrelated CF individuals did.

Germline V gene sequence: CDR1 LNHNV, CDR2 YYDKDF (reference sequence). This CDR3 spans 15 amino acids. The ends were cut back, 0 bases at V and 7 bases at J, with 13 bases in the middle. A remark on this clone: The antigen is not known.

Assay: immunoSEQ multiplex PCR; the TCRdb copy retains only in-frame clones and omits some. The sample lists tens of thousands of clones, nearly 85% seen once, with roughly 1.5% in the top ten. Sequencing used blood. This chain joins TRBV15 and TRBJ1-5; D may be TRBD1 (5 bases). The source of this sequence is a girl under 10 years old with cystic fibrosis. CDR3 bases: TGTGCCACCAGCAGAGATCTAGGGGTTTACCAGCCCCAGCATTTT. Its translation is CATSRDLGVYQPQHF. The complete variable domain, with remaining parts taken from reference TRBV15 and TRBJ1-5, reads DAMVIQNPRYQVTQFGKPVTLSCSQTLNHNVMYWYQQKSSQAPKLLFHYYDKDFNNEADTPDNFQSRRPNTSFCFLDIRSPGLGDTAMYLCATSRDLGVYQPQHFGDGTRLSIL.